The 15 T cell receptor beta chains listed next were all sequenced from one sample in a study of blood T cells in healthy people across ages. For the second PCR, which ran for 7 to 11 cycles, a sample-barcoded 5' primer and a J-beta primer mix were used. TCRdb re-derived calls from the 5' RACE reads in MiXCR, one entry per CDR3 protein. The sample carries 1.5 million to 2 million distinct CDR3 sequences, about 39% recorded once. Sequenced material: blood. All receptors derive from a human donor in good health.

This clonotype was counted a few times. The chain employs TRBV18 and TRBJ2-3, with 8 bases fitting TRBD1. The CDR3 runs to 16 residues. V gave up 3 bases and J gave up 0 bases; unmatched junction bases: 5. The V gene's germline CDR1 is KGHSH and CDR2 LQKENI. This CDR3 is CASSPYTGGSTDTQYF. CDR3 nucleotides: TGTGCCAGCTCACCGTACACAGGGGGTAGCACAGATACGCAGTATTTT. The full variable domain, with the rest looked up from reference TRBV18 and TRBJ2-3, is NAGVMQNPRHLVRRRGQEARLRCSPMKGHSHVYWYRQLPEEGLKFMVYLQKENIIDESGMPKERFSAEFPKEGPSILRIQQVVRGDSAAYFCASSPYTGGSTDTQYFGPGTRLTVL.

The V and J genes are TRBV21-1 and TRBJ1-2; the D call in the table, TRBD1, was not verified against the DNA. TRBV21-1 is annotated as a pseudogene. The CDR3 length is 15 residues. The CDR3 DNA sequence: TGTGCCAGCAGCGTTGGTCGGGCAGGGCTGCATGGCTACACCTTC. Translating gives CASSVGRAGLHGYTF.

The chain uses TRBV6-6 and TRBJ2-3; a possible D gene is TRBD2 (6 bases). Between the trimmed V and J ends, which lost 4 bases and 2 bases, there was a span of 16 bases. The CDR3 is 16 amino acids. Germline assignment: CDR1 MNHNY and CDR2 SVGAGI (reference sequence). CDR3: CASSSPWGGDTDTQYF. The CDR3 DNA is TGTGCCAGCAGTTCCCCCTGGGGCGGGGACACAGATACGCAGTATTTT.

The V and J genes are TRBV6-2 or TRBV6-3 and TRBJ2-2, with D possibly being TRBD1 (6 bases). The V end was cut by 2 bases, the J end by 5 bases, with 12 bases between. The CDR3 sequence is 15 residues long. CDR1 MNHEY and CDR2 SVGEGT come from the germline V gene. CDR3 coding DNA: TGTGCCAGCAGTTACAGCAAACAGGGAACCGGGGAGCTGTTTTTT. Its protein product is CASSYSKQGTGELFF.

This clonotype turned up a few times. This rearrangement joins TRBV6-5 to TRBJ2-5; D is perhaps TRBD1 (5 bases). Germline assignment: CDR1 MNHEY and CDR2 SVGAGI. Between the trimmed V and J ends, which lost 4 bases and 2 bases, there was a span of 17 bases. The CDR3 extends over 16 amino acids. This chain's CDR3 is CASSLTPGLGQETQYF. DNA of the CDR3: TGTGCCAGCAGTTTGACCCCAGGGTTGGGGCAAGAGACCCAGTACTTC.

The sample holds a few counts of this clonotype. The chain is built from TRBV7-6 and TRBJ2-7; D is ambiguous. This CDR3 region has 15 residues. V lost 1 base and J lost 4, with 14 bases in between. The germline V gene has CDR1 SGHVS and CDR2 FNYEAQ. CDR3 amino acids: CASSLGPRLQYEQYF. The CDR3 bases are TGTGCCAGCAGCTTAGGACCCCGACTTCAATACGAGCAGTACTTC.

This clonotype was detected a few times. The rearrangement joins TRBV2 to TRBJ2-2; 13 nucleotides align to TRBD2. There are 16 residues in the CDR3. J gave up 4 bases and V 6 bases, and 5 bases lay outside the gene matches. CDR1 and CDR2 (germline): SNHLY, FYNNEI. The chain's CDR3 is CASRQLAGGSTGELFF. CDR3 coding DNA: TGTGCCAGCAGGCAACTAGCGGGGGGGTCCACCGGGGAGCTGTTTTTT.

This clonotype was recorded once. Here the CDR3 reads CASALRGGSISNEQFF. CDR3 bases: TGTGCTAGTGCCCTCCGGGGGGGTTCGATCTCCAATGAGCAGTTCTTC. The V and J genes are TRBV12-5 and TRBJ2-1, with 8 bases lining up with TRBD2. V gave up 7 bases and J gave up 6 bases; unmatched junction bases: 14. From germline, CDR1 is LGHNT and CDR2 FRNRAP. The CDR3 extends over 16 amino acids. The full variable domain, rest sourced from reference TRBV12-5 and TRBJ2-1, is DARVTQTPRHKVTEMGQEVTMRCQPILGHNTVFWYRQTMMQGLELLAYFRNRAPLDDSGMPKDRFSAEMPDATLATLKIQPSEPRDSAVYFCASALRGGSISNEQFFGPGTRLTVL.

This clonotype was observed a handful of times. This sequence joins TRBV5-1 and TRBJ2-4; 10 bases map to TRBD1. The germline V gene encodes CDR1 SGHRS and CDR2 YFSETQ. The CDR3 loop spans 20 amino acids. V gave up 2 bases and J gave up 6 bases; unmatched junction bases: 20. The CDR3 sequence is CASSLFLGQGISRWGNIQYF. The CDR3 nucleotides are TGCGCCAGCAGCTTATTCCTGGGACAGGGGATATCAAGGTGGGGAAACATTCAGTACTTC.

This clonotype was detected only a few times. This chain connects TRBV6-5 to TRBJ2-1; no firm D call. The CDR3 is made up of 16 amino acids. CDR1 and CDR2 (germline): MNHEY, SVGAGI. V shed 2 bases and J shed 5 bases, with 16 bases lying between them. The CDR3 loop reads CASSYLVGSEDNEQFF. In nucleotides, the CDR3 is TGTGCCAGCAGTTACCTCGTGGGCTCTGAAGACAATGAGCAGTTCTTC.

The rearrangement links TRBV7-8 to TRBJ1-1; D may be TRBD1 (6 bases). Germline lookup yields CDR1 SGHVS and CDR2 FQNEAQ. V was trimmed by 7 bases and J by 7 bases, leaving 22 bases between them. CDR3 size: 15 residues. CDR3: CASKLGAGDVGEAFF. DNA for the CDR3: TGTGCCAGCAAACTTGGGGCAGGGGATGTCGGTGAAGCTTTCTTT.

The chain employs TRBV29-1 and TRBJ2-5; D not resolved. CDR3 length equals 13 residues. Germline V gene data show CDR1 as SQVTM and CDR2 as ANQGSEA. V shed 3 bases and J shed 4 bases, with 12 bases lying between them. The DNA of the CDR3 is TGCAGCGTTGATGAGCTCCTTGGAGAGACCCAGTACTTC. Amino acid sequence: CSVDELLGETQYF.

This chain connects TRBV29-1 to TRBJ2-1, with TRBD2 matching over 9 bases. V was pared by 8 bases and J by 9 bases, with 5 bases of the junction left unmatched. Germline lookup yields CDR1 SQVTM and CDR2 ANQGSEA. The CDR3 has 11 amino acids. CDR3 bases: TGCAGCCCTGGGACTAGCTCTGAGCAGTTCTTC. Translated: CSPGTSSEQFF.

Of note for this clonotype: This clone may be a read error of a much larger clone one base away. The CDR3 nucleotides read TGTGCCAGCAGCTACTCCGTGATAGGGCCCGCGGACAATGAGCAGTTCTTC. Amino acids: CASSYSVIGPADNEQFF. The V call is TRBV7-9, the J call TRBJ2-1; D ambiguous. This CDR3 region has 17 residues. With 4 bases removed from V and 5 bases from J, the gap between germline ends came to 21 bases. Germline CDR1 SEHNR, CDR2 FQNEAQ (reference sequence).

The CDR3 DNA sequence: TGCAGTGCTATTGATCGTCATAGGAACGGGGCTCTCGAGACCCAGTACTTC. Protein: CSAIDRHRNGALETQYF. The chain employs TRBV20-1 and TRBJ2-5; D may match TRBD1 or TRBD2 (5 bases each). The CDR3 is 17 amino acids. CDR1 and CDR2 from the germline V gene are DFQATT and SNEGSKA (reference sequence). V dropped 4 bases and J dropped 5 bases, with 26 bases sitting between them.